These T cell receptor beta chains were read from a single sample in a study of early T cells in non-severe SARS-CoV-2 infection. Using its own MiXCR run on the 5' RACE reads, TCRdb lists one record per CDR3 protein. The sample lists 75,000 to 100,000 distinct CDR3 sequences, roughly 15% occurring once. Sequencing was carried out using whole blood. The origin of the receptors is an adult who was a healthcare worker with PCR-confirmed SARS-CoV-2 infection or an uninfected control (not recorded which). CDR3s include the opening cysteine and the closing phenylalanine or tryptophan. D genes are given only for firm matches. Clone size is shown for a subset of rows, as once, few, many or a class of expanded clone.

v_gene,abundance,d_gene,j_gene,len,CDR3aa,CDR3nt
TRBV29-1,few,.,TRBJ1-2,13,CSALGGSNYGYTF,TGCAGCGCCCTGGGAGGGAGTAACTATGGCTACACCTTC
TRBV6-5,.,TRBD1,TRBJ2-2,15,CASISQGAGTGELFF,TGTGCCAGCATCTCACAGGGGGCAGGGACCGGGGAGCTGTTTTTT
TRBV5-1,few,.,TRBJ2-5,16,CASSSRRRGPQETQYF,TGCGCCAGCAGCTCCCGAAGGCGGGGCCCCCAAGAGACCCAGTACTTC
TRBV2,.,.,TRBJ2-1,13,CASRGEGSKEQFF,TGTGCCAGCAGAGGCGAGGGGAGCAAGGAGCAGTTCTTC
TRBV12-3/TRBV12-4,few,TRBD1,TRBJ1-3,16,CASSLGQGTTGNTIYF,TGTGCCAGCAGTTTGGGACAGGGGACGACTGGAAACACCATATATTTT
TRBV27,.,TRBD1,TRBJ2-5,14,CASGRGQGQETQYF,TGTGCCAGCGGACGGGGACAGGGGCAAGAGACCCAGTACTTC
TRBV20-1,few,TRBD2,TRBJ2-3,18,CSARDRVRSGGLTDTQYF,TGCAGTGCTAGAGATCGTGTTCGGAGCGGGGGGCTCACAGATACGCAGTATTTT
TRBV6-2/TRBV6-3,few,.,TRBJ2-1,13,CASSYSRHNEQFF,TGTGCCAGCAGTTACTCGAGGCACAATGAGCAGTTCTTC
TRBV6-4,.,.,TRBJ2-2,16,CASSEQPEGITGELFF,TGTGCCAGCAGTGAACAACCCGAGGGGATCACCGGGGAGCTGTTTTTT
TRBV6-2/TRBV6-3,.,TRBD2,TRBJ2-3,18,CASSYPPGAGGARDTQYF,TGTGCCAGCAGTTACCCCCCTGGCGCCGGGGGGGCGCGAGATACGCAGTATTTT
TRBV7-9,.,.,TRBJ1-1,14,CASSLQGDTTEAFF,TGTGCCAGCAGCTTGCAAGGGGACACCACTGAAGCTTTCTTT
TRBV29-1,.,.,TRBJ1-2,10,CSVDGNGYTF,TGCAGCGTTGATGGGAACGGCTACACCTTC
TRBV15,.,.,TRBJ1-3,17,CATSRVPTVFSGNTIYF,TGTGCCACCAGCAGGGTACCTACAGTCTTCTCTGGAAACACCATATATTTT
TRBV6-2/TRBV6-3,few,.,TRBJ1-5,13,CASSYSAVQPQHF,TGTGCCAGCAGTTACTCGGCCGTACAGCCCCAGCATTTT
TRBV12-3/TRBV12-4,.,.,TRBJ1-1,15,CASSPSLPWNTVAFF,TGTGCCAGCAGTCCTTCTTTACCCTGGAACACTGTAGCTTTCTTT
TRBV5-1,many,.,TRBJ2-1,13,CASSLGQVNEQFF,TGCGCCAGCAGCTTGGGACAGGTCAATGAGCAGTTCTTC